The 14 T cell receptor beta chains below come from one sample, sequenced in a study of T cell repertoires in cytomegalovirus infection (dated by TCRdb to 2018 to 2020). Sequencer: Illumina HiSeq 1500. The public reads were quality trimmed at Q25 with fastp and then assembled into clones with MiXCR by TCRdb, keeping productive beta chains. Every entry covers one CDR3 protein and lists the most common genes and DNA from its rows. The sample profile shows around 270,000 distinct CDR3 sequences; approximately 9.2% of them were found once. The ten largest clones take up about 14% of the sample. Sequencing was performed on PBMCs. The receptor source for this set is a human donor in good health (CMV status not recorded). Some clones in this sample may be carry-over from other donors' samples.

This clonotype was picked up many times. The genes are TRBV11-3 and TRBJ2-1; TRBD1 matches at 7 bases. V lost 1 base and J lost 2; bases outside the gene matches: 2. The CDR3 has 15 amino acids. Germline loops: CDR1 SGHNT, CDR2 YENEEA. The DNA for the CDR3 is TGTGCCAGCAGCTTAGGGGGACAGACCTACAATGAGCAGTTCTTC. It translates to CASSLGGQTYNEQFF.

At least ten counts were recorded for this clonotype. The chain recombines TRBV2 with TRBJ1-1, with D unclear. The CDR3 contains 14 residues. Germline loops: CDR1 SNHLY, CDR2 FYNNEI. Trimming removed 6 bases at V and 4 bases at J, with 15 bases between. The CDR3 here is CASRRWETATEAFF. CDR3 nucleotides: TGTGCCAGCAGGCGATGGGAAACTGCCACTGAAGCTTTCTTT.

This clonotype was detected a few times. The V call is TRBV2, the J call TRBJ2-2; 10 bases map to TRBD2. CDR1 SNHLY and CDR2 FYNNEI come from the germline V gene. The length of the CDR3 is 15 residues. Unmatched junction bases numbered 8, after V lost 6 bases and J lost 7 bases. The CDR3 sequence is CASRPLAGAGGELFF. CDR3 sequence (DNA): TGTGCCAGCAGGCCCCTAGCGGGGGCAGGCGGGGAGCTGTTTTTT.

This clonotype was seen at least ten times. The chain uses TRBV7-2 and TRBJ2-1; D is possibly TRBD2 (7 bases). Between the trimmed V and J ends, which lost 1 base and 10 bases, there was a span of 23 bases. The CDR3 contains 17 residues. The germline CDR1 and CDR2 sequences are SGHTA and FQGNSA. The CDR3 DNA follows: TGTGCCAGCAGCTTAGTCAGTTGGGGGGGGGCGGCGGAGGAGCAGTTCTTC. Its protein is CASSLVSWGGAAEEQFF.

CDR3: CASSPTGTDSATQYF. CDR3 in DNA: TGTGCCAGCTCACCAACCGGGACGGATTCCGCTACGCAGTATTTT. This chain links TRBV18 with TRBJ2-3; either TRBD1 or TRBD2 may supply D (5 bases each). Trimming removed 2 bases at V and 8 bases at J, with 17 bases between. The V gene's germline CDR1 is KGHSH and CDR2 LQKENI. This CDR3 has 15 amino acids.

This clonotype was seen repeatedly, ten times or more. The rearrangement links TRBV7-2 to TRBJ2-3, with 14 bases aligning to TRBD2. The V gene end was trimmed by 5 bases and the J gene end by 6 bases; junction bases not matched to a gene: 16. There are 19 residues in the CDR3. In germline, CDR1 is SGHTA, CDR2 FQGNSA. The CDR3 region is CASSPPTSGRAHPFDTQYF. DNA of the CDR3: TGTGCCAGCAGCCCGCCGACTAGCGGGAGGGCCCATCCATTTGATACGCAGTATTTT. Full variable domain (missing parts from reference TRBV7-2 and TRBJ2-3): GAGVSQSPSNKVTEKGKDVELRCDPISGHTALYWYRQSLGQGLEFLIYFQGNSAPDKSGLPSDRFSAERTGGSVSTLTIQRTQQEDSAVYLCASSPPTSGRAHPFDTQYFGPGTRLTVL.

This clonotype has at least ten counts. CDR3 amino acids: CASSLARGTGGHNEQFF. DNA for the CDR3: TGTGCCAGCAGCTTAGCCCGGGGGACAGGGGGGCACAATGAGCAGTTCTTC. This sequence joins TRBV7-9 and TRBJ2-1; 11 bases are shared with TRBD1. CDR3 length equals 17 residues. V lost 0 bases to trimming and J lost 5 bases; unmatched junction nucleotides: 6. Germline values: CDR1 SEHNR, CDR2 FQNEAQ (reference sequence).

This chain connects TRBV28 to TRBJ2-7, with D unclear. Germline lookup yields CDR1 MDHEN and CDR2 SYDVKM. This CDR3 contains 14 residues. The ends were cut back, 5 bases at V and 4 bases at J, with 15 bases in the middle. The CDR3 spells CASSPVAGFYEQYF. As DNA, the CDR3 is TGTGCCAGCAGTCCGGTGGCTGGCTTTTACGAGCAGTACTTC. The whole variable domain, filled in from reference TRBV28 and TRBJ2-7, reads DVKVTQSSRYLVKRTGEKVFLECVQDMDHENMFWYRQDPGLGLRLIYFSYDVKMKEKGDIPEGYSVSREKKERFSLILESASTNQTSMYLCASSPVAGFYEQYFGPGTRLTVT.

At least ten counts were recorded for this clonotype. V and J are TRBV7-2 and TRBJ1-2; 9 bases are shared with TRBD1. The CDR3 spans 14 residues. Germline V gene lookup returns CDR1 SGHTA and CDR2 FQGNSA. V shed 1 base and J 8 bases; nucleotides not matched to a gene: 5. The chain's CDR3 is CASSLGTGVAGYTF. The CDR3 nucleotides read TGTGCCAGCAGCTTAGGGACAGGGGTGGCGGGCTACACCTTC.

Many counts were recorded for this clonotype. This chain uses TRBV7-2 with TRBJ1-3; D is possibly TRBD1 (5 bases). Per germline, CDR1 SGHTA and CDR2 FQGNSA. V was cut by 3 bases and J by 0 bases, with 12 bases left in between. The CDR3 contains 16 residues. The CDR3 here is CASSLELQGSGNTIYF. In nucleotides, the CDR3 is TGTGCCAGCAGCTTGGAACTCCAGGGCTCTGGAAACACCATATATTTT.

This clonotype occurred many times. The rearrangement uses TRBV5-5 and TRBJ2-1; D is unresolved. Germline V gene lookup returns CDR1 SGHKS and CDR2 YYEKEE (reference sequence). Trimming took off 4 bases at V and 4 bases at J, with 9 bases between the two ends. The CDR3 is 13 residues long. CDR3 residues: CASSRPPYNEQFF. The CDR3 DNA follows: TGTGCCAGCAGCCGCCCCCCTTACAATGAGCAGTTCTTC.

This clonotype was found a few times. The chain couples TRBV11-2 to TRBJ1-1; TRBD1 aligns across 8 bases. The CDR3 is 12 residues long. V lost 5 bases, J lost 7 bases, and 3 bases stayed unmatched. Germline CDR1 SGHAT, CDR2 FQNNGV. CDR3 in DNA: TGTGCCAGCAGCCGGGACAGGAGTGAAGCTTTCTTT. Encoded protein: CASSRDRSEAFF.

There are a few counts of this clonotype. The V and J genes are TRBV19 and TRBJ1-3; 7 nucleotides match TRBD1. J gave up 6 bases and V 5 bases, and 10 bases lay outside the gene matches. This CDR3 has 15 residues. Germline CDR1 LNHDA, CDR2 SQIVND (reference sequence). CDR3 DNA sequence: TGTGCCAGTAGTGTCTCCGGGACAGAGGAAAACACCATATATTTT. This gives the protein CASSVSGTEENTIYF.

This clonotype was observed many times. The V gene is TRBV6-5, the J gene TRBJ2-7, with 15 bases aligning to TRBD2. Germline CDR1 and CDR2: MNHEY and SVGAGI. V dropped 2 bases and J dropped 6; count of bases not matched to a gene: 8. The CDR3 spans 17 residues. The CDR3 protein is CASSYGTSGRLFAEQYF. For the CDR3, the DNA is TGTGCCAGCAGTTACGGGACTAGCGGGAGGCTCTTTGCCGAGCAGTACTTC.